The 21 T cell receptor beta chains listed next were all sequenced from one sample in a study of blood T cell repertoires in COVID-19. Clones were sequenced by immunoSEQ multiplex PCR, and TCRdb holds only the in-frame ones, with some missing. The table includes 140,000 to 150,000 clones, 88% detected once. Sequenced sample: peripheral blood. The receptors originated from a human donor in a cohort sampled during active COVID-19.

This chain joins TRBV28 and TRBJ1-4; a weak D match, TRBD1 (5 bases). This CDR3 contains 15 residues. CDR1 is MDHEN, CDR2 SYDVKM, per germline. The germline V and J ends were trimmed by 6 bases and 8 bases, with 19 bases remaining between them. CDR3 DNA sequence: TGTGCCAGCAGCACCGGGGGGAGAATGGTAGAAAAACTGTTTTTT. Translation: CASSTGGRMVEKLFF.

The V gene is TRBV15, the J gene TRBJ1-2; D is unclear. Germline CDR1 and CDR2: LNHNV and YYDKDF (reference sequence). V lost 0 bases and J 8 bases, leaving 19 bases between the germline ends. The CDR3 totals 16 residues. CDR3 region: CATSRDLDAGGRGYTF. As DNA, the CDR3 is TGTGCCACCAGCAGAGATTTGGACGCGGGAGGGCGGGGCTACACCTTC. The whole variable domain, filled in from reference TRBV15 and TRBJ1-2, reads DAMVIQNPRYQVTQFGKPVTLSCSQTLNHNVMYWYQQKSSQAPKLLFHYYDKDFNNEADTPDNFQSRRPNTSFCFLDIRSPGLGDTAMYLCATSRDLDAGGRGYTFGSGTRLTVV.

This chain connects TRBV6-5 to TRBJ2-1; 8 bases align to TRBD2. This CDR3 has 15 amino acids. The V and J ends lost 5 bases and 1 base, in that order; junction bases with no gene match: 4. Germline loops: CDR1 MNHEY, CDR2 SVGAGI. CDR3 protein: CASSKREWSYNEQFF. The CDR3 region has the DNA TGTGCCAGCAGTAAGCGGGAGTGGTCCTACAATGAGCAGTTCTTC.

The rearrangement uses TRBV5-1 and TRBJ2-1; TRBD2 agrees at 11 bases. The CDR3 length is 16 residues. The junction had 6 bases not matched to a gene; V was cut back by 4 bases and J by 3 bases. Per germline, CDR1 SGHRS and CDR2 YFSETQ. The CDR3: CASSGLAGGNYNEQFF. In nucleotides, the CDR3 is TGCGCCAGCAGCGGGCTAGCGGGAGGAAACTACAATGAGCAGTTCTTC. Full variable domain (remainder filled in from reference TRBV5-1 and TRBJ2-1): KAGVTQTPRYLIKTRGQQVTLSCSPISGHRSVSWYQQTPGQGLQFLFEYFSETQRNKGNFPGRFSGRQFSNSRSEMNVSTLELGDSALYLCASSGLAGGNYNEQFFGPGTRLTVL.

This clone was observed a single time. The V call is TRBV5-4, the J call TRBJ2-5, with TRBD1 matching 7 bases. The CDR3 spans 14 residues. The germline V gene has CDR1 SGHNT and CDR2 YYREEE (reference sequence). J was trimmed by 3 bases and V by 8 bases; bases with no gene match: 10. As DNA, the CDR3 is TGTGCCAGTCACAAGGGGGCAGTTAAAGAGACCCAGTACTTC. This encodes CASHKGAVKETQYF.

The rearrangement uses TRBV5-6 and TRBJ1-5; D is ambiguous. Germline CDR1 reads SGHDT; CDR2 reads YYEEEE. The CDR3 sequence is 14 residues long. Deletions cut 0 bases from V and 3 bases from J, with 7 bases between. CDR3 coding DNA: TGTGCCAGCAGCTTGGGTTATCTCAATCAGCCCCAGCATTTT. This sequence encodes CASSLGYLNQPQHF.

The CDR3 coding sequence is TGCGCCAGCAGCTTGGGGACTAGCGGGAGCACCGGGGAGCTGTTTTTT. Amino acid sequence: CASSLGTSGSTGELFF. This chain joins TRBV5-1 and TRBJ2-2; 13 positions agree with TRBD2. The trim removed 0 bases at V and 4 bases at J, leaving 0 bases unmatched. This CDR3 is built from 16 residues. The germline V gene has CDR1 SGHRS and CDR2 YFSETQ.

The chain has TRBV7-9 and TRBJ2-7; TRBD1 agrees at 8 bases. Trimming removed 3 bases from V and 6 bases from J; junction bases left unmatched: 4. Germline V gives CDR1 SEHNR, CDR2 FQNEAQ (reference sequence). The CDR3 sequence is 13 residues long. The CDR3 is CASSFDRGREQYF. The CDR3 nucleotides read TGTGCCAGCAGCTTCGACAGGGGTCGCGAGCAGTACTTC.

This chain connects TRBV12-2 to TRBJ2-1; the tabulated D call, TRBD2, remains unverified against the DNA. TRBV12-2 is tagged as a pseudogene. The CDR3 sequence is 16 residues long. The CDR3 protein is CASRLTSGGPYNEQFF. In nucleotides, the CDR3 is TGTGCAAGTCGCTTAACTAGCGGGGGGCCCTACAATGAGCAGTTCTTC.

In its sample, this clone was seen once. The CDR3, as DNA: TGTGCCAGCAGTGAACTGATTGTCCAGAACGAGCAGTACTTC. Protein: CASSELIVQNEQYF. The chain couples TRBV2 to TRBJ2-7; D remains ambiguous. This CDR3 has 14 amino acids. CDR1 is SNHLY, CDR2 FYNNEI, per germline. Trimming took off 2 bases at V and 5 bases at J, with 13 bases between the two ends.

The chain uses TRBV28 and TRBJ2-7, with TRBD2 matching 8 bases. Trimming removed 6 bases from V and 0 bases from J; junction bases left unmatched: 7. The length of the CDR3 is 15 residues. Germline V gene lookup returns CDR1 MDHEN and CDR2 SYDVKM. CDR3 in amino acids: CASSPSGYPSYEQYF. In nucleotides, the CDR3 is TGTGCCAGCAGCCCTAGCGGGTACCCCTCCTACGAGCAGTACTTC.

This clone has just one count. The J gene is TRBJ2-2, the V gene TRBV18; TRBD2 matches at 8 bases. CDR1 is KGHSH, CDR2 LQKENI, per germline. The junction had 10 bases not matched to a gene; V was cut back by 7 bases and J by 3 bases. This CDR3 is built from 16 residues. CDR3 amino acids: CASLATRGADTGELFF. For the CDR3, the DNA is TGTGCCAGCTTAGCGACGCGGGGGGCAGACACCGGGGAGCTGTTTTTT.

The CDR3 loop reads CATSDRLFDEQYF. The CDR3 DNA is TGTGCCACCAGCGACCGACTGTTCGACGAGCAGTACTTC. This rearrangement joins TRBV15 to TRBJ2-7; D is unresolved. Trimming pared 5 bases from V and 5 bases from J, leaving 13 bases between. Germline V CDR1 and CDR2: LNHNV, YYDKDF (reference sequence). This CDR3 region has 13 residues.

This chain connects TRBV11-2 to TRBJ2-3, with D possibly TRBD2 on 5 matching bases. CDR1 is SGHAT, CDR2 FQNNGV, per germline. CDR3 length: 16 residues. V shed 1 base and J shed 4 bases, with 15 bases lying between them. The CDR3 protein is CASSLVPGLSADTQYF. DNA of the CDR3: TGTGCCAGCAGCTTAGTACCCGGACTTAGCGCAGATACGCAGTATTTT.

V usage is TRBV6-1 and J usage is TRBJ1-6, with D unclear. Germline V gene data show CDR1 as MNHNS and CDR2 as SASEGT. V shed 4 bases and J shed 0 bases, with 10 bases lying between them. CDR3 length: 16 amino acids. For the CDR3, the DNA is TGTGCCAGCAGTGTGATGGGGAGCTCCTATAATTCACCCCTCCACTTT. It codes for CASSVMGSSYNSPLHF.

This sequence joins TRBV30 and TRBJ2-7; 9 bases match TRBD1. Germline trimming cut 5 bases from V and 4 bases from J; bases unmatched to any gene: 3. CDR3 length: 12 amino acids. Germline V lookup: CDR1 GTSNPN, CDR2 SVGIG (reference sequence). The CDR3 sequence: CAWGTGKYEQYF. CDR3 sequence (DNA): TGTGCCTGGGGGACAGGGAAATACGAGCAGTACTTC.

J is TRBJ2-1 and V is TRBV4-1; 9 nucleotides agree with TRBD1. The germline V gene has CDR1 MGHRA and CDR2 YSYEKL. V lost 4 bases and J lost 7; bases outside the gene matches: 14. There are 17 residues in the CDR3. The CDR3 here is CASSPHAATGGANEQFF. CDR3 DNA: TGCGCCAGCAGCCCCCACGCGGCGACAGGGGGGGCAAATGAGCAGTTCTTC.

This clone was counted once. V is TRBV18 and J is TRBJ1-3; possible D gene TRBD1, 5 bases. V dropped 6 bases and J dropped 0 bases, with 15 bases sitting between them. CDR3 length: 16 residues. The V gene's germline CDR1 is KGHSH and CDR2 LQKENI. The CDR3 is CASSPITGPSGNTIYF. As DNA, the CDR3 is TGTGCCAGCTCGCCGATTACAGGTCCCTCTGGAAACACCATATATTTT.

The J gene is TRBJ1-2, the V gene TRBV6-5; D is possibly TRBD1 (5 bases). The CDR3 runs 12 residues. V gave up 6 bases and J gave up 8 bases, with 13 bases separating them. Germline V gene sequence: CDR1 MNHEY, CDR2 SVGAGI. CDR3 residues: CASSPRGAGYTF. The CDR3 DNA is TGTGCCAGCAGCCCGCGGGGCGCCGGCTACACCTTC.

This clone was seen a few times. This chain connects TRBV9 to TRBJ2-5; weak D call: TRBD2 (5 bases). This CDR3 region has 17 residues. CDR1 is SGDLS and CDR2 is YYNGEE in the germline V gene. Trimming stripped 0 bases from V and 2 bases from J, with 17 bases between. The CDR3 DNA follows: TGTGCCAGCAGCGTAGGGTTTTCATCACCGGGGCAAGAGACCCAGTACTTC. Its protein product is CASSVGFSSPGQETQYF.

This rearrangement joins TRBV6-5 to TRBJ2-5; TRBD1 matches at 7 bases. The CDR3 runs to 14 residues. Trimming removed 6 bases from V and 1 base from J; junction bases left unmatched: 5. Germline loops: CDR1 MNHEY, CDR2 SVGAGI. CDR3 DNA sequence: TGTGCCAGCAGAGAGGGACAGCTCCAAGAGACCCAGTACTTC. As protein: CASREGQLQETQYF.